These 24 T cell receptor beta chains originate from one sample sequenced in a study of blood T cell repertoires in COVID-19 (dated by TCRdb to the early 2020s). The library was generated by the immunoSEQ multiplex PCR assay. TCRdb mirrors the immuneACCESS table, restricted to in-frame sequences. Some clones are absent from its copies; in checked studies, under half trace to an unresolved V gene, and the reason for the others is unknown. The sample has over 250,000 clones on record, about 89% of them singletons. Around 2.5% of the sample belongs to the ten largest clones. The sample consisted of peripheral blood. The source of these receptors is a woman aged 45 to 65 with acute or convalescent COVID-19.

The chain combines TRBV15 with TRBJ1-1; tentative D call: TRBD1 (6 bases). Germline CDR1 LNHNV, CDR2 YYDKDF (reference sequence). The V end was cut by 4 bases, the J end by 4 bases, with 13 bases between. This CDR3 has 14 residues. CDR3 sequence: CATSKTARGTEAFF. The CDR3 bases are TGTGCCACCAGCAAGACCGCCAGGGGCACTGAAGCTTTCTTT.

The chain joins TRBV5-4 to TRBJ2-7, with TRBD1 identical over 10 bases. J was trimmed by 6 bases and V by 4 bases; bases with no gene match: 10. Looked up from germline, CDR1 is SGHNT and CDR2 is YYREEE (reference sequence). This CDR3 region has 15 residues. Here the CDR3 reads CASSPPGTGAPEQYF. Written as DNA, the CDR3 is TGTGCCAGCAGCCCTCCCGGGACAGGGGCCCCCGAGCAGTACTTC.

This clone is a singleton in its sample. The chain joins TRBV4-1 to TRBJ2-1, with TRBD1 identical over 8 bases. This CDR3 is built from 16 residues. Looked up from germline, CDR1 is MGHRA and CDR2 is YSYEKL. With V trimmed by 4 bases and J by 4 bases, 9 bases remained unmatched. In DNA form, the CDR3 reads TGCGCCAGCAGCCTCCTCGGACAGGGTTCATACAATGAGCAGTTCTTC. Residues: CASSLLGQGSYNEQFF.

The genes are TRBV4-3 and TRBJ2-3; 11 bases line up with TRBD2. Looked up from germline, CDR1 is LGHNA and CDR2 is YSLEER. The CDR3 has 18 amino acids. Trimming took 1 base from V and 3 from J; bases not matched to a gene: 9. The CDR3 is CASSQGLSSGRFTDTQYF. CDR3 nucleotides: TGCGCCAGCAGCCAAGGGTTGTCTAGCGGGAGGTTTACAGATACGCAGTATTTT.

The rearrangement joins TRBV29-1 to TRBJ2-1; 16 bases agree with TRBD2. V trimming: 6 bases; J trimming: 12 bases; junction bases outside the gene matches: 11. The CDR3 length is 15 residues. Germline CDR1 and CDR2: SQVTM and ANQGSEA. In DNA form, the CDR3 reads TGCAGCGTACCCCCGGGACTAGCGGGAGGGCCTGGGCAGTTCTTC. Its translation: CSVPPGLAGGPGQFF.

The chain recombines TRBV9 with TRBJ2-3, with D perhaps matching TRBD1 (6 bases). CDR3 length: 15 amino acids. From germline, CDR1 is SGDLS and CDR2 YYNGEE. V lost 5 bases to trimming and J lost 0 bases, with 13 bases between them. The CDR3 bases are TGTGCCAGCAGTTCCAGGGGCGGGAGCACAGATACGCAGTATTTT. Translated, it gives CASSSRGGSTDTQYF.

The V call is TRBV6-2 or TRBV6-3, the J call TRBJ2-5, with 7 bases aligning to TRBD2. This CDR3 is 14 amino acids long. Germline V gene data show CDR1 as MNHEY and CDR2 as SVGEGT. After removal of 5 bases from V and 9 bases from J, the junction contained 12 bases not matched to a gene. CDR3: CASSTSSRLAAQYF. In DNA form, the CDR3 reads TGTGCCAGCAGTACCTCCAGCCGTCTAGCGGCCCAGTACTTC.

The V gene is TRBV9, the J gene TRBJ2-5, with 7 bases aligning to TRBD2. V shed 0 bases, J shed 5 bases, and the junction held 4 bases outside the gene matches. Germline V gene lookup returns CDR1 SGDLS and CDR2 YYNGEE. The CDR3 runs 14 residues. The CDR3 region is CASSVAVGGETQYF. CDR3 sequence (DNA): TGTGCCAGCAGCGTAGCCGTGGGAGGGGAGACCCAGTACTTC.

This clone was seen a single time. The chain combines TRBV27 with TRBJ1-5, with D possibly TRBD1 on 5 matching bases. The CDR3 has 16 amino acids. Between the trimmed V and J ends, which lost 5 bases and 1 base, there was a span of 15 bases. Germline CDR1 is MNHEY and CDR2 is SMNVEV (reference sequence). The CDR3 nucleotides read TGTGCCAGCAGTCCGAGGACGGGGGTAAGCAATCAGCCCCAGCATTTT. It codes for CASSPRTGVSNQPQHF.

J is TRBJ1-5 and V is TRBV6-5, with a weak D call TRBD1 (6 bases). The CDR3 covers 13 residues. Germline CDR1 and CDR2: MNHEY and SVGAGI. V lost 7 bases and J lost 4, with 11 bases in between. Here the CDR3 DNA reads TGTGCCAGCACCACAGGGTTTAATCAGCCCCAGCATTTT. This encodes CASTTGFNQPQHF.

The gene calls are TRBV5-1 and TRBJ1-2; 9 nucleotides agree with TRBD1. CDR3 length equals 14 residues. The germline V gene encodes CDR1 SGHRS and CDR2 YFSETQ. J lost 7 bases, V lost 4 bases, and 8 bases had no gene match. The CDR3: CASSPGTGSRGYTF. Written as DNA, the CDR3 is TGCGCCAGCAGCCCCGGGACAGGGTCTCGTGGCTACACCTTC.

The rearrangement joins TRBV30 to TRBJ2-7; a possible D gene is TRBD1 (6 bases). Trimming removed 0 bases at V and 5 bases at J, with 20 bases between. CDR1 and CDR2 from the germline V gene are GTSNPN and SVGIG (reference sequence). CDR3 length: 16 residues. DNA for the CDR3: TGTGCCTGGAGTGTGAGGGGGAGCTGGGCGTCGGACGAGCAGTACTTC. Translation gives CAWSVRGSWASDEQYF.

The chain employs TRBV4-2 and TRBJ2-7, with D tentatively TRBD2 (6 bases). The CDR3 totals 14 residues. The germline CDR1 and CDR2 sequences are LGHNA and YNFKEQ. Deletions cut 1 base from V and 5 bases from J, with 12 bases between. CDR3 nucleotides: TGTGCCAGCAGCCAAGTTCCGGACTACCACGAGCAGTACTTC. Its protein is CASSQVPDYHEQYF.

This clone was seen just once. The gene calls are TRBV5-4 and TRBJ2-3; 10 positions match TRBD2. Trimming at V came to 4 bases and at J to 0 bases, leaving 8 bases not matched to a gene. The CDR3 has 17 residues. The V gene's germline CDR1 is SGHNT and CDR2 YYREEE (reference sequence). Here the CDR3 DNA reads TGTGCCAGCAGCCCACGGACTAGCGGCTCTAGCACAGATACGCAGTATTTT. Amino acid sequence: CASSPRTSGSSTDTQYF.

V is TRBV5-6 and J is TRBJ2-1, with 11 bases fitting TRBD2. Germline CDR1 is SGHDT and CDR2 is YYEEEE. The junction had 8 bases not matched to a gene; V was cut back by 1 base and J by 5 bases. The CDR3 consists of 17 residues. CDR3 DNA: TGTGCCAGCAGCTTGCTTGCTAGCGGGAGGACTAACAATGAGCAGTTCTTC. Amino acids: CASSLLASGRTNNEQFF.

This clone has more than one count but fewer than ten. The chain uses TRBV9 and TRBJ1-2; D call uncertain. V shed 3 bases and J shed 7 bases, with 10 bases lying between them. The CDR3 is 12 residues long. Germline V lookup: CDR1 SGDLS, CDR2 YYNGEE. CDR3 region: CASSAAATGYTF. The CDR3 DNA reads TGTGCCAGCAGCGCGGCGGCTACTGGCTACACCTTC.

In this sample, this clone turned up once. The CDR3 loop reads CASSTRLTTDTQYF. CDR3 DNA sequence: TGTGCCAGCAGCACGCGACTAACCACAGATACGCAGTATTTT. V gene TRBV9 combines with J gene TRBJ2-3; weak D call: TRBD2 (5 bases). The V end was cut by 4 bases, the J end by 2 bases, with 11 bases between. The CDR3 extends over 14 amino acids. Germline loops: CDR1 SGDLS, CDR2 YYNGEE.

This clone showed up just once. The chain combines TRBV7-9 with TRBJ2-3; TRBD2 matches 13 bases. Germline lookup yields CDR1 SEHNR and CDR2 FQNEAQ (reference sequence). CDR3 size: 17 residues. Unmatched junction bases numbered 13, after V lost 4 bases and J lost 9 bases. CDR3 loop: CASSSGLVGLAGDTQYF. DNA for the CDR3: TGTGCCAGCAGCTCCGGGTTAGTTGGACTAGCGGGAGACACGCAGTATTTT.

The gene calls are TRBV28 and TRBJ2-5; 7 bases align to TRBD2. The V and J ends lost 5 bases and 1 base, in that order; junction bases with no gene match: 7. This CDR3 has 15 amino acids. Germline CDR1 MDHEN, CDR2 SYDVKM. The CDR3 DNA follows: TGTGCCAGCAGTCCCCTTGGGGAGGGCCAAGAGACCCAGTACTTC. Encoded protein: CASSPLGEGQETQYF.

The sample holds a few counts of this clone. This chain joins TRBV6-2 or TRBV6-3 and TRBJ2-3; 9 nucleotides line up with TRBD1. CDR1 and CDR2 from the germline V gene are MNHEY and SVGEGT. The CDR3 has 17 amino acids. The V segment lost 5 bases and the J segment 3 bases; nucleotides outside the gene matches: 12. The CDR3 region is CASSTNGGTGWTDTQYF. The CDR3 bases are TGTGCCAGCAGTACCAATGGCGGGACAGGGTGGACAGATACGCAGTATTTT.

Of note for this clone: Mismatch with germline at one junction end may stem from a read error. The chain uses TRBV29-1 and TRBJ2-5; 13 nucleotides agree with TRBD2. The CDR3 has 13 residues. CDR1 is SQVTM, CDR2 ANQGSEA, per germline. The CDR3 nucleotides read TGCAGCGTTGAAGAACCGGGACTAGCGGGGAGTGACTTC. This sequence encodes CSVEEPGLAGSDF. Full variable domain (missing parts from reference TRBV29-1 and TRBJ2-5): SAVISQKPSRDICQRGTSLTIQCQVDSQVTMMFWYRQQPGQSLTLIATANQGSEATYESGFVIDKFPISRPNLTFSTLTVSNMSPEDSSIYLCSVEEPGLAGSDFGPGTRLLVL.

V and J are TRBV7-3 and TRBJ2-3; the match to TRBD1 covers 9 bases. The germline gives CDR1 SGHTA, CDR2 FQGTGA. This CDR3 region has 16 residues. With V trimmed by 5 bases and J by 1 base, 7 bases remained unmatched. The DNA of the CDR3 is TGTGCCAGCAGCGGCCACCGGGACAGGGGCACAGATACGCAGTATTTT. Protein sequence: CASSGHRDRGTDTQYF.

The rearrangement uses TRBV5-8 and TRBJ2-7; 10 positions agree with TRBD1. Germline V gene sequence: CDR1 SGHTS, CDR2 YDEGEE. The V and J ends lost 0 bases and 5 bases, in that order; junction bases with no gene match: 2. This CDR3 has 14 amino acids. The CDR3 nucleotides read TGTGCCAGCAGCTTGGGACAGGGGGCACACGAGCAGTACTTC. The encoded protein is CASSLGQGAHEQYF.

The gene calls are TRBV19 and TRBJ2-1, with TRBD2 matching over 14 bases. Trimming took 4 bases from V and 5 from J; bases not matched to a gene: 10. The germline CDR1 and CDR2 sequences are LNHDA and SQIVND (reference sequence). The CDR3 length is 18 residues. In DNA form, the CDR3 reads TGTGCCAGTAGTACTCGACTAGCGGGAGGGCCATACCACAATGAGCAGTTCTTC. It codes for CASSTRLAGGPYHNEQFF.